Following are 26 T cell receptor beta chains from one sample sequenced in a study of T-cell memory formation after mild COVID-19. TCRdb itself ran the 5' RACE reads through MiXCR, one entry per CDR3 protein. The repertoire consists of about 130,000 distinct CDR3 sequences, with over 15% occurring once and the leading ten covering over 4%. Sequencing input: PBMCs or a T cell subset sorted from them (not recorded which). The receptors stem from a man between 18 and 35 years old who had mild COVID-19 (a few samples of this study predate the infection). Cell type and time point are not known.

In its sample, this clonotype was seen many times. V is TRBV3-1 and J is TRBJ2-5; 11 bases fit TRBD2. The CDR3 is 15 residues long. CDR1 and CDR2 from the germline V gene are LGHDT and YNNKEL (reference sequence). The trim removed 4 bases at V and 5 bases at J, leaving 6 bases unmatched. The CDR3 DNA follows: TGTGCCAGCAGCCTGTTAGCGGGGGGGTCGGAGACCCAGTACTTC. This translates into CASSLLAGGSETQYF.

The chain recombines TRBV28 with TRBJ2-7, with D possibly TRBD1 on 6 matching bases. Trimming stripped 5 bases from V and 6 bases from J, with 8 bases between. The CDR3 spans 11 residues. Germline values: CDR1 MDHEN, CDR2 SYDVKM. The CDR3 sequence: CASSARGEQYV. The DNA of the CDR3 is TGTGCCAGCAGTGCCAGGGGCGAGCAGTACGTC.

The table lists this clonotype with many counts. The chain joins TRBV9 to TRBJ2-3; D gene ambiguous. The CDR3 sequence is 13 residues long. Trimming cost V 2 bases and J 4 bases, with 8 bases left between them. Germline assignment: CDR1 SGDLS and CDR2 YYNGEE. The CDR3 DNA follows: TGTGCCAGCAGCGTCCACCCCGCAGATACGCAGTATTTT. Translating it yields CASSVHPADTQYF.

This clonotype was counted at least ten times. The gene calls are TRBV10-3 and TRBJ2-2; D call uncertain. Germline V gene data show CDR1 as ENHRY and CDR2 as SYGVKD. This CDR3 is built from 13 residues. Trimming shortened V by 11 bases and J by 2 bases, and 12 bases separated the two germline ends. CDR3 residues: CALRAGNTGELFF. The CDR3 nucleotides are TGTGCCCTGCGTGCCGGTAACACCGGGGAGCTGTTTTTT.

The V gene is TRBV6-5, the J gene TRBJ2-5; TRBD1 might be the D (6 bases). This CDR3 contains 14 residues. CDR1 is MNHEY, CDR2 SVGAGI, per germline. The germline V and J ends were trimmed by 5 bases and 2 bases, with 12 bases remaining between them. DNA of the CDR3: TGTGCCAGCAGTATTCCCGGACAGCAAGAGACCCAGTACTTC. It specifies CASSIPGQQETQYF.

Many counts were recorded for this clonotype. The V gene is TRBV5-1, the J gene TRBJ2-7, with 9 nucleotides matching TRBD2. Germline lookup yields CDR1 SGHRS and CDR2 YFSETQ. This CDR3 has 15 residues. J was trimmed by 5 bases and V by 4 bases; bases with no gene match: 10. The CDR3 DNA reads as TGCGCCAGCAGCGCTGGCGGGGGGGCCGGGAACGAGCAGTACTTC. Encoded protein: CASSAGGGAGNEQYF.

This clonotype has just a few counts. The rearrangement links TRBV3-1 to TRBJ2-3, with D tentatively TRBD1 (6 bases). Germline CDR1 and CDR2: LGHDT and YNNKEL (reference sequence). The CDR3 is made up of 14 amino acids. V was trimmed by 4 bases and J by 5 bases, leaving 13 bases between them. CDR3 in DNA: TGTGCCAGCAGCCCGAATACACAGGGAGATACGCAGTATTTT. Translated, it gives CASSPNTQGDTQYF.

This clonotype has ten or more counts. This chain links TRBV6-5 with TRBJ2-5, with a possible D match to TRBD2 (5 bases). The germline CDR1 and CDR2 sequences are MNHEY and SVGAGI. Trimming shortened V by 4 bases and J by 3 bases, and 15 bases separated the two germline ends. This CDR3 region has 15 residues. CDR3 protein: CASSSMGEGEETQYF. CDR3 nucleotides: TGTGCCAGCAGTTCAATGGGCGAGGGAGAAGAGACCCAGTACTTC.

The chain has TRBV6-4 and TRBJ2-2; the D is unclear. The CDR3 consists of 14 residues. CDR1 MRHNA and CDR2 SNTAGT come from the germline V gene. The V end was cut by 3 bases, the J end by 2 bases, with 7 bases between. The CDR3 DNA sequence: TGTGCCAGCAGTGAGGGGTTAAACACCGGGGAGCTGTTTTTT. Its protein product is CASSEGLNTGELFF.

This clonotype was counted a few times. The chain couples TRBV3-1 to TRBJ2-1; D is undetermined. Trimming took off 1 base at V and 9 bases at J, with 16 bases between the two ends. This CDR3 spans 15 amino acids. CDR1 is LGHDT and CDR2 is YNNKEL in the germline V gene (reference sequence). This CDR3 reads CASSQGKFLVAEQFF. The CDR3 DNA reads TGTGCCAGCAGCCAAGGGAAGTTCCTGGTTGCTGAGCAGTTCTTC.

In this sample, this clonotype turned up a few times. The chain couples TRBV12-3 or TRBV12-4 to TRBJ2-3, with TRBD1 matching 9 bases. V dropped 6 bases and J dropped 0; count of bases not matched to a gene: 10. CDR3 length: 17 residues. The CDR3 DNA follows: TGTGCCAGCAGCCCGGACAGGGGCGATACTAGCACAGATACGCAGTATTTT. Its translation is CASSPDRGDTSTDTQYF.

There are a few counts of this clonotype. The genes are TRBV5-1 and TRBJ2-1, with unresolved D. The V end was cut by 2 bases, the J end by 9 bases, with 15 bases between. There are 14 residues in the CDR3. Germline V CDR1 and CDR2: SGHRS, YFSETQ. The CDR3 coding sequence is TGCGCCAGCAGCTTAAATACAGCGTCTGGTGAGCAGTTCTTC. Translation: CASSLNTASGEQFF.

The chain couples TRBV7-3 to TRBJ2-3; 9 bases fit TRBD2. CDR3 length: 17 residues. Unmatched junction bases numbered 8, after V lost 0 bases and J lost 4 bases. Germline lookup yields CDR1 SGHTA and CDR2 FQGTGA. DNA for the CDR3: TGTGCCAGCAGCTTAACGATAGGCGGGGGGGCCGCAGATACGCAGTATTTT. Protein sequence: CASSLTIGGGAADTQYF.

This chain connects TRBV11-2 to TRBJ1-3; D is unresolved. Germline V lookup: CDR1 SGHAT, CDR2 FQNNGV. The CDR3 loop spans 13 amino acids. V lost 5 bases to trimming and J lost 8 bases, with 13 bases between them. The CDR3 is CASSRLEEDTIYF. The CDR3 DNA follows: TGTGCCAGCAGCCGCTTGGAGGAAGACACCATATATTTT.

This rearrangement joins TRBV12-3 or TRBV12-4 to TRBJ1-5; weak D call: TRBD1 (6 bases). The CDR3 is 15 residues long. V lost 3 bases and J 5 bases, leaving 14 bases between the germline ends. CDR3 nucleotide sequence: TGTGCCAGCAGTTTCATCGACAGGCTCGATCAGCCCCAGCATTTT. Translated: CASSFIDRLDQPQHF.

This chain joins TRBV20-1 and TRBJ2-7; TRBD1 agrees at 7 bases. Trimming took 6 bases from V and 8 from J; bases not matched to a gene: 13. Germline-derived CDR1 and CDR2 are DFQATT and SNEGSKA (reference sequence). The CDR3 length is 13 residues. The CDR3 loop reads CSARLGTVMQQYF. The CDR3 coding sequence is TGCAGTGCGCGTCTCGGGACAGTGATGCAGCAGTACTTC.

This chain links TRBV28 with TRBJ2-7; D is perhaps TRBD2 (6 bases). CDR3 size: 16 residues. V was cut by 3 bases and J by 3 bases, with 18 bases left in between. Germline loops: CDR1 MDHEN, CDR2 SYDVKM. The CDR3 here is CASSLTPNAGFYEQYV. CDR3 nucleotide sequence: TGTGCCAGCAGTTTGACCCCCAACGCGGGGTTCTACGAGCAGTACGTC.

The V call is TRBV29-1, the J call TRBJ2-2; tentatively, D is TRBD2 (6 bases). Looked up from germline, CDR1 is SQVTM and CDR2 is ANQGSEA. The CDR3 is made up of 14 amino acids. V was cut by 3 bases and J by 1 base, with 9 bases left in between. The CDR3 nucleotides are TGCAGCGTTGATCGGGGGTTGAACACCGGGGAGCTGTTTTTT. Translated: CSVDRGLNTGELFF.

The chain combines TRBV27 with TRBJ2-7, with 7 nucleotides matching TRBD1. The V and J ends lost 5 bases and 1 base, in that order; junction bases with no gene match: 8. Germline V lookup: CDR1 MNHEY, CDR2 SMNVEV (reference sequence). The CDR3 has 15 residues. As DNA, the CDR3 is TGTGCCAGCAGTCAAGACAGGGTAGGGTCCTACGAGCAGTACGTC. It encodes CASSQDRVGSYEQYV.

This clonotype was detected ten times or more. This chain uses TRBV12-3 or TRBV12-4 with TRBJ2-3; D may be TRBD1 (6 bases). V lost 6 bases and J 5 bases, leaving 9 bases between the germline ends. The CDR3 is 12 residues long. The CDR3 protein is CASSTGQDTQYF. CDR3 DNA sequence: TGTGCCAGCAGCACAGGGCAAGATACGCAGTATTTT.

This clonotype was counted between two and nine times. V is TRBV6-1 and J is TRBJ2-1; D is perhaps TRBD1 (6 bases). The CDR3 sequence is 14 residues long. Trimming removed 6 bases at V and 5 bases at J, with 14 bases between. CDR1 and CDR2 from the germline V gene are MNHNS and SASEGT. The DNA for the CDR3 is TGTGCCAGCAGGCAGGGGCAGATGAACAATGAGCAGTTCTTC. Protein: CASRQGQMNNEQFF.

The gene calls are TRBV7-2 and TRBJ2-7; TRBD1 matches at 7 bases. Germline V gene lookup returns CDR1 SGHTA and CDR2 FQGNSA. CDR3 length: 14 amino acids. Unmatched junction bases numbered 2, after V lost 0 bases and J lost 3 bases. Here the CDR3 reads CASSLAAGGYEQYF. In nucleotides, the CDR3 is TGTGCCAGCAGCTTAGCGGCAGGGGGCTACGAGCAGTACTTC. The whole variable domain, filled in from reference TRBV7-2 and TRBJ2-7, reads GAGVSQSPSNKVTEKGKDVELRCDPISGHTALYWYRQSLGQGLEFLIYFQGNSAPDKSGLPSDRFSAERTGGSVSTLTIQRTQQEDSAVYLCASSLAAGGYEQYFGPGTRLTVT.

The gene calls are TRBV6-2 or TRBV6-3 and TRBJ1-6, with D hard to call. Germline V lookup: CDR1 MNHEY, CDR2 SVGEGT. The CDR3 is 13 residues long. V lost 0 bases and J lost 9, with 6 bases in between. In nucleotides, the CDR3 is TGTGCCAGCAGTTACTCCGAGGGTTCACCCCTCCACTTT. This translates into CASSYSEGSPLHF.

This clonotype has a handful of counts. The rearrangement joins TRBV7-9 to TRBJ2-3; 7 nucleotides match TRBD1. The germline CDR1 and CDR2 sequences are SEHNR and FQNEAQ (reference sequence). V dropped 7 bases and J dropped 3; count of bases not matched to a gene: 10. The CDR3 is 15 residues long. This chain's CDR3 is CASTVRNRGTDTQYF. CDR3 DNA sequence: TGTGCCAGCACCGTTCGAAACAGGGGTACAGATACGCAGTATTTT.

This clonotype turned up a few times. This CDR3 is CASSLFGTGREQYV. In nucleotides, the CDR3 is TGTGCCAGCAGTTTATTCGGGACAGGCCGCGAGCAGTACGTC. The genes are TRBV12-3 or TRBV12-4 and TRBJ2-7; 8 bases line up with TRBD1. This CDR3 region has 14 residues. The ends lost 2 bases at V and 6 bases at J; junction bases unmatched: 6.

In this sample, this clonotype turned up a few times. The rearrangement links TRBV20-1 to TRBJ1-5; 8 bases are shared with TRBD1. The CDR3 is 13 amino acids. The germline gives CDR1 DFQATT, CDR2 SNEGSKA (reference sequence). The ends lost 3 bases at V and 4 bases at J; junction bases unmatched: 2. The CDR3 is CSASTGGNQPQHF. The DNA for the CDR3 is TGCAGTGCTAGCACAGGGGGTAATCAGCCCCAGCATTTT.